Following are 12 T cell receptor beta chains from one sample sequenced in a study of Ad26.COV2.S vaccination and SARS-CoV-2 variants. The treatment here: 19 received Ad26.COV2.S at low or high dose, single or two shots; about 5 received placebo; per-sample allocation not given. Repertoires come from day 63 after the first vaccine or placebo injection. The method was immunoSEQ multiplex PCR; TCRdb's version includes in-frame clones alone and lacks a portion of them. Of more than 400,000 clones detected, 80% to 95% appear once; the ten largest clones hold about 4.1%. Specimen: peripheral blood, collected in a trial of Ad26.COV2.S vaccine versus placebo. All receptors come from a person aged 18-65 years who received the Ad26.COV2.S COVID-19 vaccine or a placebo.

Concerning this clone itself: In the same sample, other DNA sequences code for this CDR3. This chain connects TRBV7-9 to TRBJ2-1; 7 bases match TRBD2. The CDR3 consists of 15 residues. Germline V gene data show CDR1 as SEHNR and CDR2 as FQNEAQ (reference sequence). J was trimmed by 0 bases and V by 1 base; bases with no gene match: 0. The CDR3 sequence is CASSLGTSSYNEQFF. The CDR3 nucleotides are TGTGCCAGCAGCTTAGGGACTAGCTCCTACAATGAGCAGTTCTTC.

V and J are TRBV24-1 and TRBJ2-1; a possible D gene is TRBD2 (6 bases). The ends were cut back, 2 bases at V and 6 bases at J, with 19 bases in the middle. The CDR3 covers 17 residues. Looked up from germline, CDR1 is KGHDR and CDR2 is SFDVKD. The CDR3 nucleotides read TGTGCCACCAGTGATTACCGATCTCGGGGGAGCCGCAATGAGCAGTTCTTC. Translated: CATSDYRSRGSRNEQFF.

The genes are TRBV19 and TRBJ1-1, with a weak D call TRBD1 (6 bases). Per the germline V gene, CDR1 is LNHDA and CDR2 is SQIVND (reference sequence). Trimming pared 5 bases from V and 3 bases from J, leaving 16 bases between. The CDR3 contains 15 residues. The CDR3 protein is CASSPQTGRDTEAFF. The CDR3, as DNA: TGTGCCAGTAGTCCCCAGACAGGAAGGGACACTGAAGCTTTCTTT. Together with reference TRBV19 and TRBJ1-1, the CDR3 gives the full variable domain: DGGITQSPKYLFRKEGQNVTLSCEQNLNHDAMYWYRQDPGQGLRLIYYSQIVNDFQKGDIAEGYSVSREKKESFPLTVTSAQKNPTAFYLCASSPQTGRDTEAFFGQGTRLTVV.

J is TRBJ2-7 and V is TRBV6-5, with D unresolved. Germline CDR1 is MNHEY and CDR2 is SVGAGI. The CDR3 runs 12 residues. The V gene lost 5 bases and the J gene lost 2 bases, with 7 bases spanning the gap. Written as DNA, the CDR3 is TGTGCCAGCAGTAAGGGTGCCTACGAGCAGTACTTC. Its protein is CASSKGAYEQYF.

This chain joins TRBV11-2 and TRBJ1-4; 8 bases are a match to TRBD1. Germline CDR1 and CDR2: SGHAT and FQNNGV. V was clipped by 0 bases and J by 13 bases; unmatched bases: 1. This CDR3 has 12 residues. CDR3 bases: TGTGCCAGCAGCTTAGAGGACAGGGTACTGTTTTTT. Protein: CASSLEDRVLFF.

The rearrangement uses TRBV27 and TRBJ1-6; D might be TRBD1 (6 bases). The CDR3 covers 16 residues. V shed 5 bases and J shed 7 bases, with 18 bases lying between them. Germline assignment: CDR1 MNHEY and CDR2 SMNVEV (reference sequence). The CDR3 DNA reads TGTGCCAGCAGTCCCGGCACCAGGGGAAGGAATTCACCCCTCCACTTT. Its protein product is CASSPGTRGRNSPLHF.

The V gene is TRBV7-8, the J gene TRBJ2-4; tentatively, D is TRBD2 (5 bases). The CDR3 totals 16 residues. V was clipped by 3 bases and J by 0 bases, with 12 bases between them. The germline CDR1 and CDR2 sequences are SGHVS and FQNEAQ. CDR3 loop: CASSLGSGLAKNIQYF. The CDR3 DNA sequence: TGTGCCAGCAGCTTGGGCAGCGGCCTAGCCAAAAACATTCAGTACTTC.

CDR3 loop: CASSAGTSLIYEQYF. CDR3 DNA: TGTGCCAGCAGCGCCGGGACTAGCCTTATCTACGAGCAGTACTTC. The chain combines TRBV5-8 with TRBJ2-7; 9 nucleotides line up with TRBD2. The germline V gene encodes CDR1 SGHTS and CDR2 YDEGEE. J lost 3 bases, V lost 4 bases, and 8 bases had no gene match. CDR3 size: 15 residues. Full variable domain (rest looked up from reference TRBV5-8 and TRBJ2-7): EAGVTQSPTHLIKTRGQQATLRCSPISGHTSVYWYQQALGLGLQFLLWYDEGEERNRGNFPPRFSGRQFPNYSSELNVNALELEDSALYLCASSAGTSLIYEQYFGPGTRLTVT.

The CDR3 DNA follows: TGTGCCAGCAGTTTAGGGACAGGGGGCTCCGAGCAGTACTTC. This gives the protein CASSLGTGGSEQYF. The gene calls are TRBV27 and TRBJ2-7; 12 bases align to TRBD1. The CDR3 has 14 residues. After removal of 2 bases from V and 6 bases from J, the junction contained 2 bases not matched to a gene. CDR1 and CDR2 (germline): MNHEY, SMNVEV (reference sequence).

The chain has TRBV12-5 and TRBJ2-1, with no clear D. Germline CDR1 LGHNT, CDR2 FRNRAP. V shed 0 bases and J shed 5 bases, with 11 bases lying between them. The CDR3 spans 15 residues. CDR3 bases: TGTGCTAGTGGTTTGGTGGTGGGGTTCCACAATGAGCAGTTCTTC. This translates into CASGLVVGFHNEQFF.

In the case of this clone: Other DNA sequences in this specimen translate into the identical CDR3. This chain joins TRBV18 and TRBJ1-1; tentative D call: TRBD1 (5 bases). There are 12 residues in the CDR3. Germline CDR1 and CDR2: KGHSH and LQKENI. Trimming removed 2 bases from V and 7 bases from J, with 8 bases in between. The CDR3 bases are TGTGCCAGCTCACCAACGGGGGATGAAGCTTTCTTT. Protein sequence: CASSPTGDEAFF.

The V call is TRBV19, the J call TRBJ2-7; 7 positions agree with TRBD2. The length of the CDR3 is 15 residues. Germline CDR1 and CDR2: LNHDA and SQIVND (reference sequence). The ends lost 3 bases at V and 0 bases at J; junction bases unmatched: 5. CDR3 DNA sequence: TGTGCCAGTAGTATGGGCGGGGGAGCCTCCTACGAGCAGTACTTC. Translated, it gives CASSMGGGASYEQYF.